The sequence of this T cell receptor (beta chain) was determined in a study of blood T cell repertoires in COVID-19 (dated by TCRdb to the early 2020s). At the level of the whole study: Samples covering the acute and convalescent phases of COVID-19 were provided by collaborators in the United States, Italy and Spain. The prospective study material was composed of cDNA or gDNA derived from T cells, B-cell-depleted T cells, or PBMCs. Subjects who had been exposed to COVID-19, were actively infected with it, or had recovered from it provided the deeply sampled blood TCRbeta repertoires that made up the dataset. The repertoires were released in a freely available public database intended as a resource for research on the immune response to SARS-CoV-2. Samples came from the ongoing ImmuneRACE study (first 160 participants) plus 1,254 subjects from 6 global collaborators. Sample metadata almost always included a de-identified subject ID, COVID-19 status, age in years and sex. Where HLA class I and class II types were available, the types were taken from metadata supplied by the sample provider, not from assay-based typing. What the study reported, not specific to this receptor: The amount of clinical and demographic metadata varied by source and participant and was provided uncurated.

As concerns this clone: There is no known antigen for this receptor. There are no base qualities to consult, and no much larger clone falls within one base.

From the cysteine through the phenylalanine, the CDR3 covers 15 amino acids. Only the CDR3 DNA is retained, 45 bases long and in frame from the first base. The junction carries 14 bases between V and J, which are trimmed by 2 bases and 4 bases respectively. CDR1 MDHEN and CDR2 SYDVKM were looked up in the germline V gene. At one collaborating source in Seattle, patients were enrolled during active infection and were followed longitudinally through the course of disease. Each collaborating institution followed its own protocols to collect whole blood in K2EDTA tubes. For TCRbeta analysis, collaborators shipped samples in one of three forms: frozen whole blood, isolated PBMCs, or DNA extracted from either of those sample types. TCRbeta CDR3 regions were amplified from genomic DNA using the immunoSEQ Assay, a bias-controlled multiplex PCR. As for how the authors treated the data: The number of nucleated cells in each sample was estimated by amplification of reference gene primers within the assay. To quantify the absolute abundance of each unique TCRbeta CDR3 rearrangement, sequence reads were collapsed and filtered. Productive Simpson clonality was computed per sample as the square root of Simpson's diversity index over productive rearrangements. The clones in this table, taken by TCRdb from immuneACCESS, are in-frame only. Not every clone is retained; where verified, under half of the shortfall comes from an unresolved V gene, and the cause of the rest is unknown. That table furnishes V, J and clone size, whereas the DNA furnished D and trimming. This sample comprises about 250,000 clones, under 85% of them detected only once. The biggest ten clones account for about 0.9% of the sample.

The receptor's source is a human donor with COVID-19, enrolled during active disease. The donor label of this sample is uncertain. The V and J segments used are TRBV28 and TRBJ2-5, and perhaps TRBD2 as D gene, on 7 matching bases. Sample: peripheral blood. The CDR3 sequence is CASSLEQGGRETQYF. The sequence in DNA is TGTGCCAGCAGTTTAGAACAGGGAGGGAGAGAGACCCAGTACTTC.